These 8 T cell receptor beta chains were sequenced from one sample in a study of blood T cell repertoires in COVID-19. Sequencing used immunoSEQ multiplex PCR; TCRdb keeps in-frame clones, though not all of them. The sample lists 59,000 or so clones, about 86% occurring once. The sequencing input was peripheral blood. The receptors here all came from a woman older than 75 with active or convalescent COVID-19.

The chain's CDR3 is CASSQDGGPGEQFF. The CDR3 coding sequence is TGCGCCAGCAGCCAAGATGGAGGGCCTGGTGAGCAGTTCTTC. V is TRBV4-3 and J is TRBJ2-1; D possibly corresponds to TRBD2 (6 bases). The V end was cut by 0 bases, the J end by 9 bases, with 12 bases between. This CDR3 spans 14 amino acids. Germline V lookup: CDR1 LGHNA, CDR2 YSLEER.

This chain links TRBV3-1 (or the pseudogene TRBV3-2) with TRBJ1-2; TRBD1 might be the D (5 bases). Germline V CDR1 and CDR2: LGHDT, YNNKEL (reference sequence). The V end lost 0 bases, the J end lost 7 bases, and 9 bases lay between the germline ends. The CDR3 covers 13 residues. The CDR3 DNA follows: TGTGCCAGCAGCCAAGAGAACGGGGGTGGCTACACCTTC. Its translation: CASSQENGGGYTF.

The rearrangement links TRBV3-1 (or the pseudogene TRBV3-2) to TRBJ1-1; maybe TRBD1 (6 bases). V lost 4 bases, J lost 2 bases, and 11 bases lay in between. The CDR3 spans 14 residues. Germline V lookup: CDR1 LGHDT, CDR2 YNNKEL (reference sequence). The CDR3: CASSLVDRNTEAFF. For the CDR3, the DNA is TGTGCCAGCAGCCTCGTGGACAGAAACACTGAAGCTTTCTTT.

The genes are TRBV19 and TRBJ1-3; a weak D match, TRBD1 (6 bases). Looked up from germline, CDR1 is LNHDA and CDR2 is SQIVND (reference sequence). The V and J ends lost 3 bases and 0 bases respectively, with 12 bases between them. The CDR3 extends over 16 amino acids. CDR3 sequence: CASSISTGFSGNTIYF. CDR3 sequence (DNA): TGTGCCAGTAGTATCTCGACAGGCTTCTCTGGAAACACCATATATTTT.

J is TRBJ1-1 and V is TRBV12-3 or TRBV12-4; D not resolved. V was pared by 2 bases and J by 5 bases, with 9 bases between. CDR3 length equals 13 residues. Written as DNA, the CDR3 is TGTGCCAGCAGTTTAAGGGAGTTAACTGAAGCTTTCTTT. This sequence encodes CASSLRELTEAFF.

The gene calls are TRBV19 and TRBJ1-1; D is possibly TRBD1 (6 bases). Germline CDR1 is LNHDA and CDR2 is SQIVND (reference sequence). The V gene lost 7 bases and the J gene lost 3 bases, with 12 bases spanning the gap. The CDR3 covers 13 residues. The CDR3 DNA reads as TGTGCCAGTATGGGGAGGGGGGACACTGAAGCTTTCTTT. Translating it yields CASMGRGDTEAFF.

The V and J genes are TRBV6-5 and TRBJ2-7; 7 bases align to TRBD2. Germline CDR1 reads MNHEY; CDR2 reads SVGAGI. The CDR3 extends over 16 amino acids. After removal of 0 bases from V and 1 base from J, the junction contained 6 bases not matched to a gene. The CDR3 sequence is CASSYSRGGGSYEQYF. As DNA, the CDR3 is TGTGCCAGCAGTTACTCGCGCGGCGGGGGTTCCTACGAGCAGTACTTC.

The table lists this clone with a few counts. The V call is TRBV5-1, the J call TRBJ1-1; D call uncertain. The CDR3 sequence is 12 residues long. Germline V gene sequence: CDR1 SGHRS, CDR2 YFSETQ. Trimming removed 5 bases at V and 0 bases at J, with 5 bases between. CDR3 nucleotide sequence: TGCGCCAGCAGATACATGAACACTGAAGCTTTCTTT. Translating gives CASRYMNTEAFF.